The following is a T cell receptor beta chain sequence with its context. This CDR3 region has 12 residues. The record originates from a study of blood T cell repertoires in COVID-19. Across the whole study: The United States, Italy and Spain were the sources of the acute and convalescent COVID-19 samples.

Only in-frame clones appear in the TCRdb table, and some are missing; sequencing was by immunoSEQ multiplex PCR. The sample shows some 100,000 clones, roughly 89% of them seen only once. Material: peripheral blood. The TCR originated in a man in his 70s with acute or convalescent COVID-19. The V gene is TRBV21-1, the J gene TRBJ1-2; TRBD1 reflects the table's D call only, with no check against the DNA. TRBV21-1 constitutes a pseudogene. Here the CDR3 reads CASSKDRVGYTF. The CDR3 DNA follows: TGTGCCAGCAGCAAAGACAGGGTTGGCTACACCTTC.